These T cell receptor beta chains were read from a single sample in a study of cytomegalovirus exposure and HLA in healthy donors. Sequencing used immunoSEQ multiplex PCR; TCRdb keeps in-frame clones, though not all of them. The table records some 130,000 clones, roughly 78% of them present only once. The sample taken for sequencing was PBMCs. These TCRs come from a man in his thirties or forties in good health. CDR3s include the opening cysteine and the closing phenylalanine or tryptophan.

v_call	j_call	cdr3_aa
TRBV11-3	TRBJ2-4	CASRGAAKNIQYF
TRBV7-9	TRBJ2-7	CASSLVSSGLYEQYF
TRBV7-2	TRBJ2-7	CASSLVGLSSYEQYF
TRBV10-2	TRBJ2-7	CASSRPGQGAYEQYF
TRBV12-5	TRBJ1-5	CAAATTHNQPQHF
TRBV2	TRBJ1-2	CASTATGFYGYTF
TRBV7-9	TRBJ2-3	CASSLGFRDRADTQYF
TRBV7-9	TRBJ2-7	CASSLGGGSGNEQYF
TRBV5-4	TRBJ2-1	CASGTSVNEQFF
TRBV11-2	TRBJ2-1	CASSLRRGYNEQFF
TRBV29-1	TRBJ2-2	CSVGTSGRATGELFF
TRBV4-1	TRBJ2-7	CASSLTGTLYEQYF
TRBV19	TRBJ2-2	CASSMGSGQGTGELFF
TRBV25-1	TRBJ2-2	CASSGLDTGELFF
TRBV27	TRBJ2-5	CASRQLAAQETQYF
TRBV7-8	TRBJ2-7	CASSLGGGHGAYEQYF
TRBV30	TRBJ2-2	CAWHGSAGLNTGELFF
TRBV7-9	TRBJ2-7	CSSSSTGTSVWRASYEQYF
TRBV30	TRBJ1-2	CAWGKTDRRDGYTF
TRBV5-1	TRBJ1-1	CASSSTGQGDTEAFF
TRBV21-1	TRBJ1-4	CASSKVGGLSNEKLFF
TRBV27	TRBJ1-5	CASRSRSNQPQHF
TRBV4-2	TRBJ2-3	CASSQDELGADTQYF
TRBV19	TRBJ1-3	CASRRQSSGNTIYF
TRBV6-5	TRBJ1-1	CASSYGTGGYTEAFF
TRBV18	TRBJ2-1	CASSPAGGAGNEQFF
TRBV12-1	TRBJ2-7	CASSFGDRGFGYEQYF